This paragraph covers one TCR beta chain sequence. Its antigen is currently unknown. This specimen comes from a study of shared clonotypes between healthy human individuals. Clones were sequenced by immunoSEQ multiplex PCR, and TCRdb holds only the in-frame ones, with some missing. The sample carries about 520,000 clones, approximately 95% recorded once. The CDR3 has 15 amino acids. V lost 6 bases, J lost 2 bases, and 3 bases stayed unmatched. CDR1 and CDR2 from the germline V gene are MDHEN and SYDVKM. Study outcomes and limitations: The authors sampled blood alone, and tissue repertoires likely differ.

Sample: naive CD4+ T cells sorted from blood. Subset meaning: CD45RA+ positively selected. V and J are TRBV28 and TRBJ1-4, with 10 bases matching TRBD1. The TCR sequence derives from a woman aged 25 to 45 in good health. The CDR3 sequence: CASSRQGATNEKLFF. The CDR3 nucleotides are TGTGCCAGCAGCCGACAGGGGGCGACTAATGAAAAACTGTTTTTT.